This T cell receptor beta chain emerged from a study of technical replicates of blood from several donors. Trimming removed 1 base from V and 0 bases from J; junction bases left unmatched: 10. The CDR3 covers 18 residues. Germline lookup yields CDR1 MGHRA and CDR2 YSYEKL. Libraries were prepared by immunoSEQ multiplex PCR; TCRdb keeps only in-frame clonotypes and omits some of them. The sample contains more than 70,000 clones, about 96% of which appear only once. Material: T cells isolated from PBMCs. The V call is TRBV4-1, the J call TRBJ1-2, with 8 bases lining up with TRBD1. This TCR was sampled from a human donor in good health. CDR3 in DNA: TGCGCCAGCAGCCAAGGTTACGCGAGGACAGGGCCTAACTATGGCTACACCTTC. This encodes CASSQGYARTGPNYGYTF.